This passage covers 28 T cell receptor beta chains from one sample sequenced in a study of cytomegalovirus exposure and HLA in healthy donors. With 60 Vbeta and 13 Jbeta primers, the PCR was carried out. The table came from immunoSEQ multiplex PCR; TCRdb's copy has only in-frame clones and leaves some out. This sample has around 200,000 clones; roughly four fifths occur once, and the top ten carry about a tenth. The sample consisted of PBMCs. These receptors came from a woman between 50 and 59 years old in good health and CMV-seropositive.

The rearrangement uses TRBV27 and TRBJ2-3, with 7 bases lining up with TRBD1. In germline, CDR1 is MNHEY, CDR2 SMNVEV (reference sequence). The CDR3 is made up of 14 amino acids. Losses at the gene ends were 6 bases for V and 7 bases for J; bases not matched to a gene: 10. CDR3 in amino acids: CASSPDRVANTQYF. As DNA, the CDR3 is TGTGCCAGCAGCCCCGACAGGGTAGCGAATACGCAGTATTTT.

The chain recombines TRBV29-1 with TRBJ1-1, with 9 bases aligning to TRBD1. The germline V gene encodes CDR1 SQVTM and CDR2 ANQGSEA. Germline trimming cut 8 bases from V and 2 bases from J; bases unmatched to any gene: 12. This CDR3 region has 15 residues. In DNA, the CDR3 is TGCAGCACTCGGGATACAGGGGGCAAAAACACTGAAGCTTTCTTT. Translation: CSTRDTGGKNTEAFF. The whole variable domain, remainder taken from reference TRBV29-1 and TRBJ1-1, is SAVISQKPSRDICQRGTSLTIQCQVDSQVTMMFWYRQQPGQSLTLIATANQGSEATYESGFVIDKFPISRPNLTFSTLTVSNMSPEDSSIYLCSTRDTGGKNTEAFFGQGTRLTVV.

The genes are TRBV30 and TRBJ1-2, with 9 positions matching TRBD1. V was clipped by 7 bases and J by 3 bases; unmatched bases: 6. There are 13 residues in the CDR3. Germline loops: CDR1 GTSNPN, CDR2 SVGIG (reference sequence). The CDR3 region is CAYRDRVDYGYTF. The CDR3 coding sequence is TGTGCCTATCGGGACAGGGTAGACTATGGCTACACCTTC.

The CDR3 here is CASKRQGLTEAFF. Written as DNA, the CDR3 is TGTGCCAGTAAACGACAGGGCTTGACTGAAGCTTTCTTT. The chain has TRBV19 and TRBJ1-1; 7 bases are shared with TRBD1. This CDR3 is built from 13 residues. The junction had 7 bases not matched to a gene; V was cut back by 7 bases and J by 5 bases. Germline assignment: CDR1 LNHDA and CDR2 SQIVND (reference sequence).

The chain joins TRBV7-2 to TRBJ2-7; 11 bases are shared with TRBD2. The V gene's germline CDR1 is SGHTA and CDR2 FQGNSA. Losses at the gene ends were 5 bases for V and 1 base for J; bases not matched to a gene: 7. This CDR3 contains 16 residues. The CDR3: CASSPLAGGLSYEQYF. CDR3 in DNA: TGTGCCAGCAGCCCCCTAGCGGGGGGACTATCCTACGAGCAGTACTTC. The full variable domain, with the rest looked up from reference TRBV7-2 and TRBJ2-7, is GAGVSQSPSNKVTEKGKDVELRCDPISGHTALYWYRQSLGQGLEFLIYFQGNSAPDKSGLPSDRFSAERTGGSVSTLTIQRTQQEDSAVYLCASSPLAGGLSYEQYFGPGTRLTVT.

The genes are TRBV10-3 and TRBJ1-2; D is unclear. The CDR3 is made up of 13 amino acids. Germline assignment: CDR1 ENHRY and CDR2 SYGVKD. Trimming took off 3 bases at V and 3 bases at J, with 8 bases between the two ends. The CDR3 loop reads CAISDVSYYGYTF. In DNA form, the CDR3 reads TGTGCCATCAGTGATGTGTCGTACTATGGCTACACCTTC.

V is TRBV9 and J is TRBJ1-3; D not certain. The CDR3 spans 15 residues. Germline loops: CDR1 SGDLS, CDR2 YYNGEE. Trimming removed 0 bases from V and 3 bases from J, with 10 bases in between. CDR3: CASSVDPAGGNTIYF. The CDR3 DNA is TGTGCCAGCAGCGTAGATCCGGCGGGTGGAAACACCATATATTTT.

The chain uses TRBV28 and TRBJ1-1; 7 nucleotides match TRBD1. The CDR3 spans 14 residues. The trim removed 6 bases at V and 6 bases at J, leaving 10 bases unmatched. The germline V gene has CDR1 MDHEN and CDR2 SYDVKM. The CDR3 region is CASRIDREVPEAFF. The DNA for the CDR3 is TGTGCCAGCAGAATTGACAGGGAGGTTCCTGAAGCTTTCTTT.

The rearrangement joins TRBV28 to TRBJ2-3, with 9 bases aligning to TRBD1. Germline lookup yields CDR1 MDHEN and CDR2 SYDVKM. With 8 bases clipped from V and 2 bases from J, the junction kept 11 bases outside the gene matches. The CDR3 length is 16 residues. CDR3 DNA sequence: TGTGCCAGCCTAGGGACAGGGCTTTATATCACAGATACGCAGTATTTT. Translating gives CASLGTGLYITDTQYF.

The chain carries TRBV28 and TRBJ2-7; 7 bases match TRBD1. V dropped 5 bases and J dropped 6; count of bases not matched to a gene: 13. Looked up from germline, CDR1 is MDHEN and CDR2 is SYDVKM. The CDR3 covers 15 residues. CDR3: CASSRQGFSRSEQYF. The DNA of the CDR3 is TGTGCCAGCAGTCGACAGGGCTTCAGCAGGTCCGAGCAGTACTTC.

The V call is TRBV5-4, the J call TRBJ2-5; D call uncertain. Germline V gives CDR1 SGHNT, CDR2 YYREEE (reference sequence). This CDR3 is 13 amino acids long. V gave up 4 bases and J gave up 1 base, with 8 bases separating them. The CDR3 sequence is CASSISRQETQYF. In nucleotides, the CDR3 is TGTGCCAGCAGCATCTCCCGCCAAGAGACCCAGTACTTC. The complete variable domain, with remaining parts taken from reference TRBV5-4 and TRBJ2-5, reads ETGVTQSPTHLIKTRGQQVTLRCSSQSGHNTVSWYQQALGQGPQFIFQYYREEENGRGNFPPRFSGLQFPNYSSELNVNALELDDSALYLCASSISRQETQYFGPGTRLLVL.

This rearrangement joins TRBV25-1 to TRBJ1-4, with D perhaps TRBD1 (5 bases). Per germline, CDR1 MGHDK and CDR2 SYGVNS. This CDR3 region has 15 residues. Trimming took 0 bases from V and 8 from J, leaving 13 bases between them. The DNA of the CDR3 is TGTGCCAGCAGTGAATATGGGGGGTTCGGGGAAAAACTGTTTTTT. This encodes CASSEYGGFGEKLFF.

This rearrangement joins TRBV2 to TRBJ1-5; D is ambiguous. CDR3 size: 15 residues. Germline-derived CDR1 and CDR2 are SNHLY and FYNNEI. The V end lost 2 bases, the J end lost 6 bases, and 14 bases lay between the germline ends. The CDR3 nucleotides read TGTGCCAGCAGTGAACTAAGGTCAGGTAGTCAGCCCCAGCATTTT. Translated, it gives CASSELRSGSQPQHF. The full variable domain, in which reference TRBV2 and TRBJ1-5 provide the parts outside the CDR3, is EPEVTQTPSHQVTQMGQEVILRCVPISNHLYFYWYRQILGQKVEFLVSFYNNEISEKSEIFDDQFSVERPDGSNFTLKIRSTKLEDSAMYFCASSELRSGSQPQHFGDGTRLSIL.

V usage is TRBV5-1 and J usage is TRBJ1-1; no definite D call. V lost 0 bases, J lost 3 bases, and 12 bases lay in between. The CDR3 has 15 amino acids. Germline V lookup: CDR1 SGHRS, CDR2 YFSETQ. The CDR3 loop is CASSLVDGDYTEAFF. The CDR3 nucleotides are TGCGCCAGCAGCTTGGTAGACGGGGATTACACTGAAGCTTTCTTT.

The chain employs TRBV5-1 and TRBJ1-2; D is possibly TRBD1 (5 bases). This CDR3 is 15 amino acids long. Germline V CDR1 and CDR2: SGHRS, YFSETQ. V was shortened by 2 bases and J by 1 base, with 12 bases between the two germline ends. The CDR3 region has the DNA TGCGCCAGCAGCTTTTTTCAGGGCCTTAACTATGGCTACACCTTC. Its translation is CASSFFQGLNYGYTF.

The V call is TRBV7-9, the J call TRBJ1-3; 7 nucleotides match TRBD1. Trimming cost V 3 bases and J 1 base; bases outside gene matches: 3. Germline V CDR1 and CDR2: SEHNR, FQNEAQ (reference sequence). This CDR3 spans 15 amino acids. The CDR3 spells CASSFGDRSGNTIYF. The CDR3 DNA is TGTGCCAGCAGCTTTGGGGACAGATCTGGAAACACCATATATTTT.

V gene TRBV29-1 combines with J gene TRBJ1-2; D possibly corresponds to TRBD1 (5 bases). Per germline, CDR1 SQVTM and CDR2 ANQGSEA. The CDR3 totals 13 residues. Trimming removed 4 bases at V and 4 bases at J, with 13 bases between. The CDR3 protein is CSVAFGQGYGYTF. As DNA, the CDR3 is TGCAGCGTTGCATTTGGGCAGGGCTATGGCTACACCTTC.

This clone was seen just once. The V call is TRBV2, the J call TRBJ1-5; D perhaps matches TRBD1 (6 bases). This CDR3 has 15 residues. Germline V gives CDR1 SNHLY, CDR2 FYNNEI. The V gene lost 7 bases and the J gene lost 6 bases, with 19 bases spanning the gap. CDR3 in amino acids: CASTIPGGGGQPQHF. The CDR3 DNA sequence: TGTGCCAGCACTATACCCGGGGGGGGCGGTCAGCCCCAGCATTTT.

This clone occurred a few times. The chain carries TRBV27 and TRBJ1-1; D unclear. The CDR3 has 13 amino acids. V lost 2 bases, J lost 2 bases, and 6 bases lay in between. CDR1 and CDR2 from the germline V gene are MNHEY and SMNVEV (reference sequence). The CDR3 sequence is CASSLLANTEAFF. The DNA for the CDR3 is TGTGCCAGCAGTTTACTGGCAAACACTGAAGCTTTCTTT.

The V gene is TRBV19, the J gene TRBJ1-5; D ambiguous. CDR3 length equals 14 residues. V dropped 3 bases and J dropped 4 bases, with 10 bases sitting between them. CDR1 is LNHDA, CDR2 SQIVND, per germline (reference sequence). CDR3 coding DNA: TGTGCCAGTAGTATTGAACGAGCTAATCAGCCCCAGCATTTT. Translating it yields CASSIERANQPQHF. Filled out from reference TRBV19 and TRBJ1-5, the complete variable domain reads DGGITQSPKYLFRKEGQNVTLSCEQNLNHDAMYWYRQDPGQGLRLIYYSQIVNDFQKGDIAEGYSVSREKKESFPLTVTSAQKNPTAFYLCASSIERANQPQHFGDGTRLSIL.

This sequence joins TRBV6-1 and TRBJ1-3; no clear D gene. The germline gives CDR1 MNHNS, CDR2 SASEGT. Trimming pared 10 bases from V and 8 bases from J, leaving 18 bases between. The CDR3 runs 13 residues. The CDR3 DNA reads TGTGCCACCTCGCCCGCGGGGAGGGACACCATATATTTT. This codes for CATSPAGRDTIYF.

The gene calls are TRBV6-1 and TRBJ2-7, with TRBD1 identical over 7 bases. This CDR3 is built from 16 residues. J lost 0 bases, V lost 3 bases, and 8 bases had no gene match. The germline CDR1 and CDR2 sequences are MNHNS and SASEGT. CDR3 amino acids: CASSDIRTGNSYEQYF. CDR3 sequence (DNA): TGTGCCAGCAGTGATATCCGGACAGGAAACTCCTACGAGCAGTACTTC.

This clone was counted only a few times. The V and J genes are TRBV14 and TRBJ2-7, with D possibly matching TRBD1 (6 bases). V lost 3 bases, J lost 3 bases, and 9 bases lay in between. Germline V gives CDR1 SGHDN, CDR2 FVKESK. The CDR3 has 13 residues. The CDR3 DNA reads TGTGCCAGCAGCCAGGGCAGGGGCTACGAGCAGTACTTC. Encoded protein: CASSQGRGYEQYF.

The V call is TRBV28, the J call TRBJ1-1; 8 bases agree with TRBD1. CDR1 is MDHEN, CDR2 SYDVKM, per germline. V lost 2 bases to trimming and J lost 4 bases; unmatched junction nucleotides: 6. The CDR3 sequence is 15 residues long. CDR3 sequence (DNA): TGTGCCAGCAGTTTAACCCAGGGGGCTCGCACTGAAGCTTTCTTT. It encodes CASSLTQGARTEAFF.

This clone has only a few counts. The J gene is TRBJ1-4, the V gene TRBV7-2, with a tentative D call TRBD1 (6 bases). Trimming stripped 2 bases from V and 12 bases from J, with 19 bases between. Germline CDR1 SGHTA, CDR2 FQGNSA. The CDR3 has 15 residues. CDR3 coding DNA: TGTGCCAGCAGCTTACGTCATCTCGGGGGGGCAGAACTGTTTTTT. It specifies CASSLRHLGGAELFF.

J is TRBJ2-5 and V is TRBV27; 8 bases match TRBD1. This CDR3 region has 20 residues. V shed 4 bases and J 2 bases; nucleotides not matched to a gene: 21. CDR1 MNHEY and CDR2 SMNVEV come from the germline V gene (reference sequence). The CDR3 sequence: CASSSSGPCPDRAVQETQYF. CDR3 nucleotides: TGTGCCAGCAGTTCATCTGGACCATGCCCGGACAGGGCAGTTCAAGAGACCCAGTACTTC.

The CDR3 region has the DNA TGTGCCAGCAGCGCAGGGACAGCTATAAATTCACCCCTCCACTTT. Amino acids: CASSAGTAINSPLHF. The chain couples TRBV5-4 to TRBJ1-6; TRBD1 matches 7 bases. V shed 4 bases, J shed 7 bases, and the junction held 8 bases outside the gene matches. There are 15 residues in the CDR3. The germline gives CDR1 SGHNT, CDR2 YYREEE (reference sequence).

The CDR3: CASSDVGTGLDPGANVLTF. The CDR3 DNA reads as TGTGCCAGCAGTGACGTCGGGACAGGGTTGGACCCCGGGGCCAACGTCCTGACTTTC. The V call is TRBV2, the J call TRBJ2-6; 9 bases are shared with TRBD1. This CDR3 comprises 19 residues. Trimming took 3 bases from V and 4 from J; bases not matched to a gene: 13. Per the germline V gene, CDR1 is SNHLY and CDR2 is FYNNEI.